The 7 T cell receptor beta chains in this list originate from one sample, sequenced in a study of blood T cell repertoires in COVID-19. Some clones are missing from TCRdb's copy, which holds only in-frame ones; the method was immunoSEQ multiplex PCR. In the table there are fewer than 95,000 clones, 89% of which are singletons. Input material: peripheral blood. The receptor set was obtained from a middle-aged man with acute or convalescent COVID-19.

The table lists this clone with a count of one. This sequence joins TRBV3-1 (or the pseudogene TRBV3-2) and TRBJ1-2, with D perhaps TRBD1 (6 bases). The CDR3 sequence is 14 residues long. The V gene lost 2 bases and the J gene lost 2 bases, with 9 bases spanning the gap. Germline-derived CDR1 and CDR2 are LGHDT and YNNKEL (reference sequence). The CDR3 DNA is TGTGCCAGCAGCCAACAGGGGTTCAACTATGGCTACACCTTC. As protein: CASSQQGFNYGYTF.

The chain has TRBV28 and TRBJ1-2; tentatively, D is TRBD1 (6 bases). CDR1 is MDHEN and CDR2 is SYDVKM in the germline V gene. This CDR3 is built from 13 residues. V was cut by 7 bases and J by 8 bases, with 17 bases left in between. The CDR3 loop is CASIWGQGGGYTF. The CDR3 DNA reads TGTGCCAGCATCTGGGGGCAGGGCGGGGGCTACACCTTC.

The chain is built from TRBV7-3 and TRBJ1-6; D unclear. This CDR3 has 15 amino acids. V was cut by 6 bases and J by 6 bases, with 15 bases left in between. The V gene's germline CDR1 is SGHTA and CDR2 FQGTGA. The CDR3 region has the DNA TGTGCCAGCAGTCTAGGCTCACCGACTAATTCACCCCTCCACTTT. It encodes CASSLGSPTNSPLHF. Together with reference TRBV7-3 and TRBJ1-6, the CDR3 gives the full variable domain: GAGVSQTPSNKVTEKGKYVELRCDPISGHTALYWYRQSLGQGPEFLIYFQGTGAADDSGLPNDRFFAVRPEGSVSTLKIQRTERGDSAVYLCASSLGSPTNSPLHFGNGTRLTVT.

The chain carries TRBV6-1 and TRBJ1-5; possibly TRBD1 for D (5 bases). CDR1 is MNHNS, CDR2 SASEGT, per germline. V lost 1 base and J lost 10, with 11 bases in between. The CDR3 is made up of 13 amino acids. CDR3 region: CASSEGGTRPQHF. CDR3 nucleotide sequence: TGTGCCAGCAGTGAAGGGGGGACTCGACCCCAGCATTTT.

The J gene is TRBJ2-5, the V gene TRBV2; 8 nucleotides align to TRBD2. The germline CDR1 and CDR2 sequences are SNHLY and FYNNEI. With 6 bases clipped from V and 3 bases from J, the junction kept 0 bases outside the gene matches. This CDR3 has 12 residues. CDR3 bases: TGTGCCAGCAGGGGACTAGAAGAGACCCAGTACTTC. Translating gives CASRGLEETQYF.

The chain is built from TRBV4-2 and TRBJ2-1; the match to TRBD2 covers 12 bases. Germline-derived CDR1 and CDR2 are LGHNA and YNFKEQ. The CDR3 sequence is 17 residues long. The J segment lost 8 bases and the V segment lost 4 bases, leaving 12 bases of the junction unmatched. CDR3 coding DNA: TGTGCCAGCAGCCCCAAAACGGCTAGCGGGGGGGTAGATGAGCAGTTCTTC. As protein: CASSPKTASGGVDEQFF.

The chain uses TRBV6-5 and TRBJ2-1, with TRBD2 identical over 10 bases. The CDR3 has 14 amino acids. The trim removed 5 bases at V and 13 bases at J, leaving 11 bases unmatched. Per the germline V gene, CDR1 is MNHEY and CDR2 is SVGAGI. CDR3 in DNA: TGTGCCAGCAGTCGGACTAGCGGACCTTTATATCAGTTCTTC. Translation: CASSRTSGPLYQFF.